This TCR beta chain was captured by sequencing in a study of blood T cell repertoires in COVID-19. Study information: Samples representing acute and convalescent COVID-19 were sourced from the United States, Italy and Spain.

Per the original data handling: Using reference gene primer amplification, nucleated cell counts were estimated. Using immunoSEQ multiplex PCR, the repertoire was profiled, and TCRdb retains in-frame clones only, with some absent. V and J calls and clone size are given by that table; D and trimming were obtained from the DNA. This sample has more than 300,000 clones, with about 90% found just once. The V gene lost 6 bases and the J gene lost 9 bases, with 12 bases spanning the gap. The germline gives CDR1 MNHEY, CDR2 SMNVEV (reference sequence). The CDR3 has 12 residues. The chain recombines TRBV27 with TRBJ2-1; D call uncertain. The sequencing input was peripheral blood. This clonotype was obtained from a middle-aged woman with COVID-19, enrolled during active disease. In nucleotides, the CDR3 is TGTGCCAGCAGCCCCCCGACGGGTGAGCAGTTCTTC. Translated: CASSPPTGEQFF.